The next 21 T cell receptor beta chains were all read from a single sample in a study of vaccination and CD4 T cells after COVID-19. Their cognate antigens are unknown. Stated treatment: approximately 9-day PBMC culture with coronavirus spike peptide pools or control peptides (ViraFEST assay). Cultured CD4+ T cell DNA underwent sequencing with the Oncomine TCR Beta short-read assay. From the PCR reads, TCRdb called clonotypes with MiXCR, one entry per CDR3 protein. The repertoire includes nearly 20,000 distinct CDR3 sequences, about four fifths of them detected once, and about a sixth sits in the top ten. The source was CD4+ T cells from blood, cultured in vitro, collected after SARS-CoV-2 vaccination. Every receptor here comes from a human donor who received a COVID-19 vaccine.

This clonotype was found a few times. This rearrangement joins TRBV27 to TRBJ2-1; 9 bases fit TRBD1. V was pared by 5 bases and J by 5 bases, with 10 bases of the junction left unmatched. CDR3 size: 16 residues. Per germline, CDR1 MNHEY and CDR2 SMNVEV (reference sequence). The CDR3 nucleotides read TGTGCCAGCAGTCGACAAACAGGGGGCTTGAACAATGAGCAGTTCTTC. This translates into CASSRQTGGLNNEQFF.

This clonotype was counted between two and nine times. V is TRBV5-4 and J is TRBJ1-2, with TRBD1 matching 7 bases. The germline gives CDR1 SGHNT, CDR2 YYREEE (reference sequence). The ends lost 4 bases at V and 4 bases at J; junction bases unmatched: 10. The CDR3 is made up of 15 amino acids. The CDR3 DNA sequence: TGTGCCAGCAGCCAGGGACAGCTTGGGGTCTATGGCTACACCTTC. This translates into CASSQGQLGVYGYTF.

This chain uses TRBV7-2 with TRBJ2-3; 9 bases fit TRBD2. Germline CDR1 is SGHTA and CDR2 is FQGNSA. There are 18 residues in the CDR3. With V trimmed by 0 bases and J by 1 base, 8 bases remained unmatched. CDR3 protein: CASSLAGGAGGRTDTQYF. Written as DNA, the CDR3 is TGTGCCAGCAGCTTAGCGGGGGGGGCGGGGGGGCGCACAGATACGCAGTATTTT.

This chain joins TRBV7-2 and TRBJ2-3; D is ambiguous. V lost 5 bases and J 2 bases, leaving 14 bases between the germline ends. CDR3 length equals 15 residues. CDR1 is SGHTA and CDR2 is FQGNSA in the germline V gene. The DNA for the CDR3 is TGTGCCAGCAGCCCAATTACGGAACTCACAGATACGCAGTATTTT. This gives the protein CASSPITELTDTQYF.

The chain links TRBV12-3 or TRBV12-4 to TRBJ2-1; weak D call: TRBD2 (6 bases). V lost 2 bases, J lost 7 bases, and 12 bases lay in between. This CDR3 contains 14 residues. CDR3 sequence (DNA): TGTGCCAGCAGTTTATCGGGGGTGAGGAATGAGCAGTTCTTC. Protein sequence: CASSLSGVRNEQFF.

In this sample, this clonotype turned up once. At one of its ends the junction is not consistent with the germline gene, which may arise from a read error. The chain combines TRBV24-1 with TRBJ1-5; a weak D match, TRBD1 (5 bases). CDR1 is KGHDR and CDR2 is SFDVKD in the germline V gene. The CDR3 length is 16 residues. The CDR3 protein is CASSYKEQASNQPQHF. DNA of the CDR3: TGTGCCAGCAGTTACAAGGAACAGGCTAGCAATCAGCCCCAGCATTTT.

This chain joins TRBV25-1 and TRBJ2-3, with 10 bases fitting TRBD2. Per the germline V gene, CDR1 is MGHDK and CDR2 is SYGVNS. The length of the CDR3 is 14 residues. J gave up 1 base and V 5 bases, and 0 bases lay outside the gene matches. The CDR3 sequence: CASSLAGGTDTQYF. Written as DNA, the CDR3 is TGTGCCAGCAGTCTAGCGGGGGGCACAGATACGCAGTATTTT.

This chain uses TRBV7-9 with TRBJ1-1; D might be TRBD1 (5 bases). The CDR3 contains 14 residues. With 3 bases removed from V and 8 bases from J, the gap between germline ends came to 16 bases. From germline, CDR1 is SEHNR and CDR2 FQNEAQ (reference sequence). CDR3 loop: CASSFELRVFEAFF. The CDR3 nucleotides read TGTGCCAGCAGCTTCGAACTCAGGGTTTTCGAAGCTTTCTTT.

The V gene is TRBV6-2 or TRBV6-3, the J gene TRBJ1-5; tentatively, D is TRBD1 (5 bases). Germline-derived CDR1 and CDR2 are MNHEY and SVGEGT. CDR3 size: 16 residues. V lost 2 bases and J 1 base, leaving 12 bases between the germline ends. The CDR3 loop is CASSYAGGGSNQPQHF. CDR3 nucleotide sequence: TGTGCCAGCAGTTACGCGGGGGGTGGGAGCAATCAGCCCCAGCATTTT.

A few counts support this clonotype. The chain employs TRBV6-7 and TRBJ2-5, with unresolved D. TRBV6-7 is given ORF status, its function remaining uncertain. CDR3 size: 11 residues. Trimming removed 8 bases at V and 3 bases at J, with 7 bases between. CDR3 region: CASPSKETQYF. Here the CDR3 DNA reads TGTGCCAGCCCGTCAAAAGAGACCCAGTACTTC.

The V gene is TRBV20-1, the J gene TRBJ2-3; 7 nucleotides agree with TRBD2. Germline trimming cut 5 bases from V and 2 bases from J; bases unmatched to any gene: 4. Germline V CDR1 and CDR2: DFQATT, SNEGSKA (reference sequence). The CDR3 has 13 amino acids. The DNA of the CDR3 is TGCAGTGCTCTAGCGGAGGACACAGATACGCAGTATTTT. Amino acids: CSALAEDTDTQYF.

The CDR3 protein is CASSLGGFNQPQHF. The CDR3 nucleotides read TGTGCCAGCAGCTTAGGGGGGTTCAATCAGCCCCAGCATTTT. The chain is built from TRBV7-8 and TRBJ1-5, with D possibly TRBD1 on 5 matching bases. This CDR3 has 14 amino acids. V lost 1 base, J lost 3 bases, and 7 bases lay in between. Germline CDR1 and CDR2: SGHVS and FQNEAQ.

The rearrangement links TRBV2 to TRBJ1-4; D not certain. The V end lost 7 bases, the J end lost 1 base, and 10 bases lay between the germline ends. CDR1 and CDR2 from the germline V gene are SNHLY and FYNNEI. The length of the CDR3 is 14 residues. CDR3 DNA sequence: TGTGCCAGCATCCCCACAGTAACTAATGAAAAACTGTTTTTT. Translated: CASIPTVTNEKLFF.

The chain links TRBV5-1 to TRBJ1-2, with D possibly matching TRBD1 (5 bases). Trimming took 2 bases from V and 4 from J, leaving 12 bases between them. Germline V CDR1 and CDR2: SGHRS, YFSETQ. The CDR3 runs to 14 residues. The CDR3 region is CASSFDSQGYGYTF. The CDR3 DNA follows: TGCGCCAGCAGCTTCGACTCGCAGGGCTATGGCTACACCTTC.

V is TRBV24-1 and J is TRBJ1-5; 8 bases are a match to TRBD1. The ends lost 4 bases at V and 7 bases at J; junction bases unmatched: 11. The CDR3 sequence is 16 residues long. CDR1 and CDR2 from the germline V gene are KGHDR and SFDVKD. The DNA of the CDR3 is TGTGCCACCAGTGACCCCCGGACAGGGTTGGTCCAGCCCCAGCATTTT. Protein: CATSDPRTGLVQPQHF.

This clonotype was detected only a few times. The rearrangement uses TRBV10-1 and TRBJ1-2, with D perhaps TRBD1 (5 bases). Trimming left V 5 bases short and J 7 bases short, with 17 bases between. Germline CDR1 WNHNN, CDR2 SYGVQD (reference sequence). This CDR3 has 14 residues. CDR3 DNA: TGCGCCAGCAGTCCGAATCCGGGGACGGGTGGCTACACCTTC. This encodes CASSPNPGTGGYTF.

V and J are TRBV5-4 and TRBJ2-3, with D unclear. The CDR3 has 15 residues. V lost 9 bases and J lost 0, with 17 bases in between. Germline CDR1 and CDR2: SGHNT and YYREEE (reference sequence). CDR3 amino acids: CATLPDPFSTDTQYF. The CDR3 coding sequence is TGTGCCACCCTCCCGGACCCCTTTAGCACAGATACGCAGTATTTT. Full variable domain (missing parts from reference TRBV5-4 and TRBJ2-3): ETGVTQSPTHLIKTRGQQVTLRCSSQSGHNTVSWYQQALGQGPQFIFQYYREEENGRGNFPPRFSGLQFPNYSSELNVNALELDDSALYLCATLPDPFSTDTQYFGPGTRLTVL.

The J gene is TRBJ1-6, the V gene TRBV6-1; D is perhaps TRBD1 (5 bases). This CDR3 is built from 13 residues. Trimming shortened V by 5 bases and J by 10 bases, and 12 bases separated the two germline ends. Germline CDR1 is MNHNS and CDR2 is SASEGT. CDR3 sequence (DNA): TGTGCCAGCAGTCTGACGGGGGAATCACCCCTCCACTTT. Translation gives CASSLTGESPLHF.

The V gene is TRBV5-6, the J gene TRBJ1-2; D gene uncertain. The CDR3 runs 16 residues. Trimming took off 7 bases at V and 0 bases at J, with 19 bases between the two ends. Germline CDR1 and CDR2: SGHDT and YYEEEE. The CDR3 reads CASRKGGGGANYGYTF. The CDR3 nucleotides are TGTGCCAGCCGGAAGGGCGGTGGTGGTGCTAACTATGGCTACACCTTC.

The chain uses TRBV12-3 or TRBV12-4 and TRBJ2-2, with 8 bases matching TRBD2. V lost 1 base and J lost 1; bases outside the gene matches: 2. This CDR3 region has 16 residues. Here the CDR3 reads CASSLEAGENTGELFF. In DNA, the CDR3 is TGTGCCAGCAGTTTAGAAGCGGGGGAGAACACCGGGGAGCTGTTTTTT.

The CDR3: CAWDNGLAGGPFEQFF. The CDR3 nucleotides read TGTGCCTGGGACAACGGTCTAGCGGGGGGGCCATTCGAGCAGTTCTTC. The chain recombines TRBV30 with TRBJ2-1; 12 positions match TRBD2. With 5 bases clipped from V and 10 bases from J, the junction kept 15 bases outside the gene matches. This CDR3 is built from 16 residues. The germline V gene encodes CDR1 GTSNPN and CDR2 SVGIG (reference sequence).